Listed below are T cell receptor beta chains from one sample, sequenced in a study of Graves' ophthalmopathy and Graves' hyperthyroidism. TCRdb re-called the multiplex PCR reads with MiXCR, one entry per CDR3 protein. The repertoire includes about 620,000 distinct CDR3 sequences, 22% of them detected once, and approximately 6.9% sits in the top ten. The sequenced material came from peripheral blood. The receptors shown here come from a woman younger than 30 with stable Graves' hyperthyroidism. Some clones in this sample may be carry-over from other donors' samples. Each CDR3 is given with its conserved first and last residue. Each record gives: clone size, J gene, V gene, D gene, CDR3 DNA, CDR3 protein. A D gene is named only where the DNA matches it firmly. Only some rows state a clone size, as once, few, many or a class for expanded clones.

size: many
J: TRBJ2-7
V: TRBV6-2/TRBV6-3
D: -
DNA: TGTGCCAGCAGTCCAGGGTGGTCCTACGAGCAGTACTTC
CDR3: CASSPGWSYEQYF

size: many
J: TRBJ1-5
V: TRBV19
D: -
DNA: TGTGCCAGCAGCGGGGATAGCAATCAGCCCCAGCATTTT
CDR3: CASSGDSNQPQHF

size: few
J: TRBJ2-4
V: TRBV4-1
D: TRBD2
DNA: TGCGCCAGCAGCCGGGGGTTAGCGGGGGGAATAGCCAAAAACATTCAGTACTTC
CDR3: CASSRGLAGGIAKNIQYF

size: many
J: TRBJ2-7
V: TRBV20-1
D: TRBD1
DNA: TGCAGTGCTAGGGGACAGCGCCAAATCTACGAGCAGTACTTC
CDR3: CSARGQRQIYEQYF

size: many
J: TRBJ2-7
V: TRBV10-3
D: TRBD1
DNA: TGTGCCGCAGGGGGAGAGGTCCTCGGGGAGCAGTACTTC
CDR3: CAAGGEVLGEQYF

size: -
J: TRBJ1-1
V: TRBV9
D: TRBD1
DNA: TGTGCCAGCAGCACGGACAGGAGGGGGACTGAAGCTTTCTTT
CDR3: CASSTDRRGTEAFF

size: few
J: TRBJ1-1
V: TRBV18
D: -
DNA: TGTGCCAGCTCACTAAAGACAGAGAACACTGAAGCTTTCTTT
CDR3: CASSLKTENTEAFF

size: few
J: TRBJ2-2
V: TRBV12-3/TRBV12-4
D: TRBD1
DNA: TGTGCCAGCAGCCAGGGGGCGGGCGGGGAGCTGTTTTTT
CDR3: CASSQGAGGELFF

size: many
J: TRBJ2-7
V: TRBV6-2/TRBV6-3
D: -
DNA: TGTGCCAGCAGTTACCGCCCTGGGAGCGCTCCTCCCTCCTACGAGCAGTACTTC
CDR3: CASSYRPGSAPPSYEQYF

size: -
J: TRBJ2-1
V: TRBV6-5
D: -
DNA: TGTGCCAGCAGTTACGGCAGGCCCAACGCGGCTGAGAAGTTCTTC
CDR3: CASSYGRPNAAEKFF

size: -
J: TRBJ2-5
V: TRBV4-3
D: -
DNA: TGCGCCAGCAGCCAAGATCTGTGGGGCCAAGAGACCCAGTACTTC
CDR3: CASSQDLWGQETQYF

size: few
J: TRBJ2-7
V: TRBV30
D: -
DNA: TGTGCCTGGAGTGTACGGGGCCTCTACGAGCAGTACTTC
CDR3: CAWSVRGLYEQYF

size: many
J: TRBJ2-7
V: TRBV27
D: TRBD2
DNA: TGTGCCAGTGGAGCGGGAGGGTCCTACGAGCAGTACTTC
CDR3: CASGAGGSYEQYF

size: once
J: TRBJ1-1
V: TRBV19
D: -
DNA: TGTGCCAGTAGTGCGGGGGGCCGAAGGATTGACACTGAAGCTTTCTTT
CDR3: CASSAGGRRIDTEAFF

size: -
J: TRBJ2-5
V: TRBV27
D: -
DNA: TGTGCCAGCAGTTTGGAGGGGACATACAGTCGGGAGACCCAGTACTTC
CDR3: CASSLEGTYSRETQYF

size: many
J: TRBJ2-7
V: TRBV11-2
D: TRBD2
DNA: TGTGCCAGCAGCTTAGATAGCGGGGGGGCATACTACGAGCAGTACTTC
CDR3: CASSLDSGGAYYEQYF

size: many
J: TRBJ1-2
V: TRBV28
D: -
DNA: TGTGCCAGCAGTTTATCTTCGCTGGGGCTCTATGGCTACACCTTC
CDR3: CASSLSSLGLYGYTF

size: -
J: TRBJ2-7
V: TRBV7-9
D: -
DNA: TGTGCCAGCAGCTTAGCCACACACGAGCAGTACTTC
CDR3: CASSLATHEQYF

size: -
J: TRBJ2-2
V: TRBV11-2
D: -
DNA: TGTGCCAGCAGCTCCGGGACTTTTTCGAACACCGGGGAGCTGTTTTTT
CDR3: CASSSGTFSNTGELFF

size: once
J: TRBJ2-7
V: TRBV27
D: -
DNA: TGTGCCAGCAGTTCAATCACGGTAGGCCGAGGCTACGAGCAGTACTTC
CDR3: CASSSITVGRGYEQYF

size: -
J: TRBJ2-7
V: TRBV30
D: -
DNA: TGTGCCTGGAGTGTACACAGGGAGGGCGAGCAGTACTTC
CDR3: CAWSVHREGEQYF

size: many
J: TRBJ2-6
V: TRBV19
D: -
DNA: TGTGCCACCCTGAGGGAGGGGGCTAGAGGGGCCAACGTCCTGACTTTC
CDR3: CATLREGARGANVLTF

size: -
J: TRBJ2-7
V: TRBV5-1
D: -
DNA: TGCGCCAGCAGCCTTAGTGGGCAGGGTAAGGGCGAGCAGTACTTC
CDR3: CASSLSGQGKGEQYF

size: many
J: TRBJ1-2
V: TRBV10-3
D: TRBD1
DNA: TGTGCCATCAGTGGCACCGGGACAGGGTTTCGCAACATTGGCTACACCTTC
CDR3: CAISGTGTGFRNIGYTF

size: many
J: TRBJ2-7
V: TRBV6-5
D: -
DNA: TGTGCCAGCAGTTACGAGAGGCAGGGACACGAGCAGTACTTC
CDR3: CASSYERQGHEQYF

size: few
J: TRBJ2-7
V: TRBV20-1
D: TRBD2
DNA: TGCAGTGCTAGAGATCCTAGCGGGGGCCCCGGCGAGCAGTACTTC
CDR3: CSARDPSGGPGEQYF

size: many
J: TRBJ1-2
V: TRBV6-2/TRBV6-3
D: -
DNA: TGTGCCAGCAGTCCACAGGCTCTCTATGGCTACACCTTC
CDR3: CASSPQALYGYTF

size: few
J: TRBJ1-2
V: TRBV3-1
D: -
DNA: TGTGCCAGCAGCCCTCAGGTTGGGGCGAACTATGGCTACACCTTC
CDR3: CASSPQVGANYGYTF

size: many
J: TRBJ2-5
V: TRBV10-1
D: -
DNA: TGCGCCAGCAGTGAGAGAGGGGGCCAAGAGACCCAGTACTTC
CDR3: CASSERGGQETQYF

size: few
J: TRBJ1-6
V: TRBV27
D: TRBD1
DNA: TGTGCCAGCAGTATCTGGGGACAGGGGGTTTCACCCCTCCACTTT
CDR3: CASSIWGQGVSPLHF

size: few
J: TRBJ1-2
V: TRBV2
D: -
DNA: TGTGCCAGCAGTTCGACATTATTCTATGGCTACACCTTC
CDR3: CASSSTLFYGYTF

size: many
J: TRBJ1-2
V: TRBV3-1
D: -
DNA: TGTGCCAGCAGCCAAGATCTTGGTAAGCGGGGAAACTATGGCTACACCTTC
CDR3: CASSQDLGKRGNYGYTF

size: few
J: TRBJ2-7
V: TRBV3-1
D: TRBD2
DNA: TGTGCCAGCAGCCAAGGACTAGCGGGAGAGGAAGAGCAGTACTTC
CDR3: CASSQGLAGEEEQYF

size: many
J: TRBJ1-1
V: TRBV11-1
D: -
DNA: TGTGCCAACTCGCCAACAGGGATGAACACTGAAGCTTTCTTT
CDR3: CANSPTGMNTEAFF

size: few
J: TRBJ2-5
V: TRBV20-1
D: TRBD2
DNA: TGCAGTGCGGGCGGGGGGGGTCAAGAGACCCAGTACTTC
CDR3: CSAGGGGQETQYF

size: few
J: TRBJ2-5
V: TRBV2
D: TRBD2
DNA: TGTGCCAGCAGTTACCCCGGGACTAGCGAATTCCCACAACTGTCAGAGACCCAGTACTTC
CDR3: CASSYPGTSEFPQLSETQYF

size: many
J: TRBJ2-3
V: TRBV11-2
D: -
DNA: TGTGCCAGCAGCCTAGGGATCACTAGCACAGATACGCAGTATTTT
CDR3: CASSLGITSTDTQYF

size: many
J: TRBJ1-2
V: TRBV6-1
D: -
DNA: TGTGCCAGCAGTGAAGTGGGCAGGGGAGGTGGCTACACCTTC
CDR3: CASSEVGRGGGYTF

size: many
J: TRBJ1-1
V: TRBV19
D: -
DNA: TGTGCCAGTAGGGAAGATTCAGGCACTGAAGCTTTCTTT
CDR3: CASREDSGTEAFF